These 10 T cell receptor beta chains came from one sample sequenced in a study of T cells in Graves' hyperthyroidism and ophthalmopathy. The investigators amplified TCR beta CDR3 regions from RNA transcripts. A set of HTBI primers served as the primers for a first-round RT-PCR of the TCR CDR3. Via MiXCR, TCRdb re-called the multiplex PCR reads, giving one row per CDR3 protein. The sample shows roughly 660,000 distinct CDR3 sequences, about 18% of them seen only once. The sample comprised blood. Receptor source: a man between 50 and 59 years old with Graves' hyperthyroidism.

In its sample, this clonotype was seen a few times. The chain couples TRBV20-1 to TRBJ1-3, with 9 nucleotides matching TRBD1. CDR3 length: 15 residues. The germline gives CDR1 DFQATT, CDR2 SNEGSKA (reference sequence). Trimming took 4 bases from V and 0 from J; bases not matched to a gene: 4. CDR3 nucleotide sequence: TGCAGTGCTAAGACAGGGGGGTACTCTGGAAACACCATATATTTT. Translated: CSAKTGGYSGNTIYF.

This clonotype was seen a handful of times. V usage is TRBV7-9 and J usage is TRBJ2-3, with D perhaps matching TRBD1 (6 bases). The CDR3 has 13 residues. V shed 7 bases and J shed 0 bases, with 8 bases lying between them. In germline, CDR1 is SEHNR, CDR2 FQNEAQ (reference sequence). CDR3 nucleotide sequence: TGTGCCAGCATGAGGGGGAGCACAGATACGCAGTATTTT. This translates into CASMRGSTDTQYF.

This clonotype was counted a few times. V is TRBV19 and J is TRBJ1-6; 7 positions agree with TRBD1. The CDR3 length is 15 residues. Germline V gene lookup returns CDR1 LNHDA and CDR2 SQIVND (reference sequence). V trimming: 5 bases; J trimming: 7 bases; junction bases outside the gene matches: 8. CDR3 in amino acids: CASSVTGQSNSPLHF. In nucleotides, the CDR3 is TGTGCCAGTAGTGTGACGGGACAGAGCAATTCACCCCTCCACTTT.

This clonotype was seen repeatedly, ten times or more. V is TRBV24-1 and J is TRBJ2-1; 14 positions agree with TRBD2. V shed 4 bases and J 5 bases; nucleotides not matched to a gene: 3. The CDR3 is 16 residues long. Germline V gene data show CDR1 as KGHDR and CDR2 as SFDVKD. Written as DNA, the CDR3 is TGTGCCACCAGTGACCAGGGACTAGCGGGAGACAATGAGCAGTTCTTC. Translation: CATSDQGLAGDNEQFF.

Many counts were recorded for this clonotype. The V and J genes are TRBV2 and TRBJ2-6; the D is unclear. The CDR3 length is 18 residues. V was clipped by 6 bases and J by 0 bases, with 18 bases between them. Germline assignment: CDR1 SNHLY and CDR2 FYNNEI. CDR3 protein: CASRDLDGYSSGANVLTF. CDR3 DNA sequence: TGTGCCAGCAGGGATTTGGACGGATACAGCTCTGGGGCCAACGTCCTGACTTTC.

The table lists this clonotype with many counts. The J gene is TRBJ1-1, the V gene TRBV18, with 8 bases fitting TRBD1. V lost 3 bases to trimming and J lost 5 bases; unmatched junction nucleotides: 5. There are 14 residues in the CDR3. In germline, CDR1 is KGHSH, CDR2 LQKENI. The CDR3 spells CASSPGQDLTEAFF. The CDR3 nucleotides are TGTGCCAGCTCACCGGGACAGGACTTGACTGAAGCTTTCTTT.

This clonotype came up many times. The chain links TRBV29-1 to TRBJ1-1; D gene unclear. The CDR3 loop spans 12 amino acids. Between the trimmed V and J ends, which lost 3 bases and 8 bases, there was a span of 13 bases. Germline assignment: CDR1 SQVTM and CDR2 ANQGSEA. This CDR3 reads CSVEREGGEAFF. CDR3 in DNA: TGCAGCGTTGAGAGGGAGGGAGGGGAAGCTTTCTTT.

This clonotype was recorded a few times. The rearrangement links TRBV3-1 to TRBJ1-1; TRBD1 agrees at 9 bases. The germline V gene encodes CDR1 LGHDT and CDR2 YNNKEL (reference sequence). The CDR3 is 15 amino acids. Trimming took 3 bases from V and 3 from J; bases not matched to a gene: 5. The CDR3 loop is CASSQGQGIHTEAFF. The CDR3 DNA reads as TGTGCCAGCAGCCAGGGACAGGGAATTCACACTGAAGCTTTCTTT.

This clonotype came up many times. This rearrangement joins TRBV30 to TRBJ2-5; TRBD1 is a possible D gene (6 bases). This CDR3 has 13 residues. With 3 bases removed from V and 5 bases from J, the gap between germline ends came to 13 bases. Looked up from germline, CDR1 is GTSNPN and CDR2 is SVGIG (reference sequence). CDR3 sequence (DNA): TGTGCCTGGAGGACGAGGCAGGGGGAGACCCAGTACTTC. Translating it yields CAWRTRQGETQYF.

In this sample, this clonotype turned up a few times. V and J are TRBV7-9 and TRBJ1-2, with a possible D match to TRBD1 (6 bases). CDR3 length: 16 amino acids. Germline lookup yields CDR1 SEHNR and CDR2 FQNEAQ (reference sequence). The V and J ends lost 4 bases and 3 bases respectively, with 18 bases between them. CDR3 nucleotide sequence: TGTGCCAGCAGCTCGACCGCAACAGGGTTCCACTATGGCTACACCTTC. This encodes CASSSTATGFHYGYTF.